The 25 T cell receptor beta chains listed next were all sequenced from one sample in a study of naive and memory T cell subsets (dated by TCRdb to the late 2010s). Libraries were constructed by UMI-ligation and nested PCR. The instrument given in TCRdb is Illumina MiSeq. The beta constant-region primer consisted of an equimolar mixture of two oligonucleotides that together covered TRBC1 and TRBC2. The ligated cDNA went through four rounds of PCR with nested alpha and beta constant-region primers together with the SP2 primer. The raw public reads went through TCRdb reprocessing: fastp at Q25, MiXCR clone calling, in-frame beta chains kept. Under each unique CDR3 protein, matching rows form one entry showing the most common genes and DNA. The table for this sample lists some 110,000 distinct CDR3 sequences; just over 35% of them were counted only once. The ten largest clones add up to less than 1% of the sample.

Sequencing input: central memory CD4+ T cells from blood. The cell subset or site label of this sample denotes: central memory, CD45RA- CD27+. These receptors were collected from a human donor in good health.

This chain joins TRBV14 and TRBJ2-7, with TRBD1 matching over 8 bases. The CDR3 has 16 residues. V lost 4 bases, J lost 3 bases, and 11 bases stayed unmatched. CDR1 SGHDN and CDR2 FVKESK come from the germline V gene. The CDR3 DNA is TGTGCCAGCAGCCCCCGGTTGGGGACAGGTGTCTACGAGCAGTACTTC. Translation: CASSPRLGTGVYEQYF.

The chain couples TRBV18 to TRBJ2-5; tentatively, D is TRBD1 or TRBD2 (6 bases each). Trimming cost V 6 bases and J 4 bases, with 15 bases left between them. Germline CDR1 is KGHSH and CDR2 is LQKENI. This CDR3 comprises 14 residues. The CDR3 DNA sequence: TGTGCCAGCTCGCGGGACACGGGCGGAGAGACCCAGTACTTC. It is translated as CASSRDTGGETQYF.

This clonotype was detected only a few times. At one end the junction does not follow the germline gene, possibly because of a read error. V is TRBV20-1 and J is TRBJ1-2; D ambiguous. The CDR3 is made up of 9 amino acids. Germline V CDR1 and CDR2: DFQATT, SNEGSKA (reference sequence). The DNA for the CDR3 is TGCAGTGCTAGTGAAACGGTATCCTTC. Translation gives CSASETVSF.

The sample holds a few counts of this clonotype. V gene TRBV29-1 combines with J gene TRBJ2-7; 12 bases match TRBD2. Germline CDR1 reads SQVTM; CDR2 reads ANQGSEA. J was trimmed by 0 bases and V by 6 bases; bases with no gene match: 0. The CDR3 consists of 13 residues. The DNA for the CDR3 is TGCAGCGTGACTAGCGGGAGCTCCTACGAGCAGTACTTC. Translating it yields CSVTSGSSYEQYF.

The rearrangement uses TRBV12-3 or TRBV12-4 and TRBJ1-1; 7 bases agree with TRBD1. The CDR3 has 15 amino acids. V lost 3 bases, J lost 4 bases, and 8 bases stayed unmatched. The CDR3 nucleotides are TGTGCCAGCAGTTTCGGTGCAGGGGGGAGCACTGAAGCTTTCTTT. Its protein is CASSFGAGGSTEAFF.

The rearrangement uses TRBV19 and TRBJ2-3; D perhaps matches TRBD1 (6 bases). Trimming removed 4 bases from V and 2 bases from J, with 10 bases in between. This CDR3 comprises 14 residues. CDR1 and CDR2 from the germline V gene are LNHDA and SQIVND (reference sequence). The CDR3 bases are TGTGCCAGTAGTAGAGACAGGATCACAGATACGCAGTATTTT. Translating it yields CASSRDRITDTQYF. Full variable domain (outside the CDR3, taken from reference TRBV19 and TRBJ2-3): DGGITQSPKYLFRKEGQNVTLSCEQNLNHDAMYWYRQDPGQGLRLIYYSQIVNDFQKGDIAEGYSVSREKKESFPLTVTSAQKNPTAFYLCASSRDRITDTQYFGPGTRLTVL.

CDR3 protein: CASGGGAANSPLHF. Here the CDR3 DNA reads TGTGCCAGCGGGGGAGGGGCGGCAAATTCACCCCTCCACTTT. The chain recombines TRBV6-5 with TRBJ1-6, with TRBD1 as a possible D gene (5 bases). V lost 8 bases, J lost 7 bases, and 15 bases lay in between. This CDR3 is built from 14 residues. Germline V gene lookup returns CDR1 MNHEY and CDR2 SVGAGI.

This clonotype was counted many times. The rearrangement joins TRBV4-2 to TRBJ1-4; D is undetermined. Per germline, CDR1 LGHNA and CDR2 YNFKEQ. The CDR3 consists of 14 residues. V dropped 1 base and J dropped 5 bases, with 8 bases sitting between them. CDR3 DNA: TGTGCCAGCAGCCAAGCCACAGAAAATGAAAAACTGTTTTTT. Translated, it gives CASSQATENEKLFF.

CDR3 in amino acids: CASKTGNKGGYTF. The CDR3 DNA reads as TGTGCCAGCAAAACAGGGAATAAGGGTGGCTACACCTTC. The chain recombines TRBV6-6 with TRBJ1-2, with D possibly matching TRBD1 (6 bases). The CDR3 is 13 amino acids. Germline values: CDR1 MNHNY, CDR2 SVGAGI (reference sequence). Trimming cost V 7 bases and J 7 bases, with 16 bases left between them.

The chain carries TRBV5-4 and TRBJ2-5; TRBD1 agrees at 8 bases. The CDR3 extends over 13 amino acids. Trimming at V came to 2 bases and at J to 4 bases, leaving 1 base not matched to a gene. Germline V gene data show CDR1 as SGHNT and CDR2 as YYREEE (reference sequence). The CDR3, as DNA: TGTGCCAGCAGCTTCAGGGGGCGAGAGACCCAGTACTTC. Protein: CASSFRGRETQYF.

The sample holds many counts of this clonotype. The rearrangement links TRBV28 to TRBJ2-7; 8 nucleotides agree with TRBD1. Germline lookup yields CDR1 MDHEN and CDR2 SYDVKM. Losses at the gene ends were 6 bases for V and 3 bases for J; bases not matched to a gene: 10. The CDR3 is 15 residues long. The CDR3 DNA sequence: TGTGCCAGCAGCCCGCCCGGGACAGGATTCTACGAGCAGTACTTC. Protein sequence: CASSPPGTGFYEQYF.

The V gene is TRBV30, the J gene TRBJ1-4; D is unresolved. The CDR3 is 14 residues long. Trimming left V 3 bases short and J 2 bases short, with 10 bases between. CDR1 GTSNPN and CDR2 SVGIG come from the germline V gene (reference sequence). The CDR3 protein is CAWRSRWTNEKLFF. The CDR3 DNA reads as TGTGCCTGGAGATCCAGGTGGACTAATGAAAAACTGTTTTTT.

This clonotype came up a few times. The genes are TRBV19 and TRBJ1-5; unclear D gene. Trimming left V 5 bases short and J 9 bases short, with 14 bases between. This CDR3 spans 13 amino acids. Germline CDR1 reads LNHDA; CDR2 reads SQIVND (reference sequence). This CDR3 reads CASSARPMVPQHF. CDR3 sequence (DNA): TGTGCCAGTAGTGCCCGCCCTATGGTGCCCCAGCATTTT.

In DNA, the CDR3 is TGCAGCGTTGGAGGGCGGGCGCCTAGCGGGAGGTATGAGCAGTTCTTC. Amino acid sequence: CSVGGRAPSGRYEQFF. The chain carries TRBV29-1 and TRBJ2-1, with 11 bases lining up with TRBD2. The V gene end was trimmed by 4 bases and the J gene end by 8 bases; junction bases not matched to a gene: 13. There are 16 residues in the CDR3. Germline CDR1 is SQVTM and CDR2 is ANQGSEA.

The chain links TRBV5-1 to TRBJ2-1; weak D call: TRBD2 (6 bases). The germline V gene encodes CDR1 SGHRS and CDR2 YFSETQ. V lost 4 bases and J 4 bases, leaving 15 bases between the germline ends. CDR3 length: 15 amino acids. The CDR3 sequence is CASSQTLAGYNEQFF. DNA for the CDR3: TGCGCCAGCAGCCAGACACTAGCAGGGTACAATGAGCAGTTCTTC.

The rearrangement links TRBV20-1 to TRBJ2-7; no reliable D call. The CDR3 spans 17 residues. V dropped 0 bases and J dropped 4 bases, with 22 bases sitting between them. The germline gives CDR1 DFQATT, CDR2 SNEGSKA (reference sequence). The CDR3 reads CSARDLLLGKALYEQYF. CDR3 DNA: TGCAGTGCTAGAGATCTTCTTTTGGGGAAGGCCCTGTACGAGCAGTACTTC.

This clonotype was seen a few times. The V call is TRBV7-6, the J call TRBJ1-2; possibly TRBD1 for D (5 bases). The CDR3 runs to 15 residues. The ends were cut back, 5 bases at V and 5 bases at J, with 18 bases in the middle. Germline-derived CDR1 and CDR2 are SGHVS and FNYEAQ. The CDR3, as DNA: TGTGCCAGCAGCCCCCTAGGAGCGGGGACGTATGGCTACACCTTC. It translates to CASSPLGAGTYGYTF.

DNA for the CDR3: TGTGCCAGCAGTACCAGGGGTAATAACGGGAATGGAGAGCAGTTCTTC. The encoded protein is CASSTRGNNGNGEQFF. J is TRBJ2-1 and V is TRBV6-2 or TRBV6-3; D possibly corresponds to TRBD1 (6 bases). The length of the CDR3 is 16 residues. Germline CDR1 reads MNHEY; CDR2 reads SVGEGT. Trimming pared 5 bases from V and 10 bases from J, leaving 24 bases between.

CDR3 in amino acids: CASSFRQGNTGELFF. The CDR3 DNA reads TGTGCCAGCAGTTTTAGACAGGGGAACACCGGGGAGCTGTTTTTT. V and J are TRBV6-5 and TRBJ2-2, with 7 bases identical to TRBD1. After removal of 4 bases from V and 1 base from J, the junction contained 3 bases not matched to a gene. The CDR3 extends over 15 amino acids. Germline V gene sequence: CDR1 MNHEY, CDR2 SVGAGI.

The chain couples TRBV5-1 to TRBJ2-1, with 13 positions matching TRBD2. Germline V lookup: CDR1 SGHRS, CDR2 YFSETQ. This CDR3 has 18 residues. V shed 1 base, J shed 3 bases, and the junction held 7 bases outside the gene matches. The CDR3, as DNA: TGCGCCAGCAGCTTGCTCCTCGGGACTAGCGGGGACTACAATGAGCAGTTCTTC. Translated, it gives CASSLLLGTSGDYNEQFF.

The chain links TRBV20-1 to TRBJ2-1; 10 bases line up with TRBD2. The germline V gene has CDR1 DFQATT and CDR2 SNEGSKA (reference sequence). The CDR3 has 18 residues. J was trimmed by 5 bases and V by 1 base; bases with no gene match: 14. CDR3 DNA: TGCAGTGCTAGAGTTTACGGAAGAGGAGCGGGAGGGAACAATGAGCAGTTCTTC. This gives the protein CSARVYGRGAGGNNEQFF.

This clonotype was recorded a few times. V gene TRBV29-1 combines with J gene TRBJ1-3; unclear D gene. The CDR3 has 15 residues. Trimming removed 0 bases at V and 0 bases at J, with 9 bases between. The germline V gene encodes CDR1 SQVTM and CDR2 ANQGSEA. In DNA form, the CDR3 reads TGCAGCGTTGAAGATTATTCTATCTCTGGAAACACCATATATTTT. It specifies CSVEDYSISGNTIYF.

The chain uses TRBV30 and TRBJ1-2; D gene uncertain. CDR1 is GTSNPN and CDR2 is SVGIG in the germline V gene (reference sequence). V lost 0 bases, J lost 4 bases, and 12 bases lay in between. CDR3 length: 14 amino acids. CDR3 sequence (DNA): TGTGCCTGGAGTGTACGAGATGGGTTCTATGGCTACACCTTC. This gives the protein CAWSVRDGFYGYTF.

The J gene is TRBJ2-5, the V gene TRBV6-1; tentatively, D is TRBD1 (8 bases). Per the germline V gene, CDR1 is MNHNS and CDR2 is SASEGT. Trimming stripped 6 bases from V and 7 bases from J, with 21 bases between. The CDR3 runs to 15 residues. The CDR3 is CASRVNPDREGTQYF. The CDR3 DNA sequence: TGTGCCAGCAGAGTGAACCCGGACAGGGAGGGGACCCAGTACTTC.

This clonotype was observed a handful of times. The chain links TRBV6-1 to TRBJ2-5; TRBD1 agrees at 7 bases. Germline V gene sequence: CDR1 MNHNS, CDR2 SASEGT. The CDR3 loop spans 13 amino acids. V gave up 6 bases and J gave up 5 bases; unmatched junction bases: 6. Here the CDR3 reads CASRNRGSETQYF. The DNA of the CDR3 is TGTGCCAGCAGAAACAGGGGTTCGGAGACCCAGTACTTC.